The 9 T cell receptor beta chains presented below share a single source sample, sequenced in a study of beta chain features in type 1 diabetes. The entirety of the isolated RNA underwent reverse transcription, so expressed TCRB transcripts were sequenced. Only in-frame clones appear in the TCRdb table, and some are missing; sequencing was by immunoSEQ multiplex PCR. The table has around 160,000 clones, approximately 8.7% seen once. Points from the study as a whole: TCRB CDR3s from Type 1 diabetes patients were moderately but significantly shorter in all four CD4+ subsets.

These receptors lack a known antigen. Sequences were obtained from central memory CD4+ T cells from blood. Receptors originate from a woman under 40 with type 1 diabetes.

In its sample, this clone was seen a few times. The chain combines TRBV28 with TRBJ2-7, with 8 bases lining up with TRBD2. Germline assignment: CDR1 MDHEN and CDR2 SYDVKM. The V and J ends lost 6 bases and 7 bases, in that order; junction bases with no gene match: 20. CDR3 length: 17 residues. CDR3 DNA sequence: TGTGCCAGCAGCCCCACGGGGAGGGCGGGAGGCCTTGGGGAGCAGTACTTC. Translating gives CASSPTGRAGGLGEQYF. Together with reference TRBV28 and TRBJ2-7, the CDR3 gives the full variable domain: DVKVTQSSRYLVKRTGEKVFLECVQDMDHENMFWYRQDPGLGLRLIYFSYDVKMKEKGDIPEGYSVSREKKERFSLILESASTNQTSMYLCASSPTGRAGGLGEQYFGPGTRLTVT.

This clone was seen more than once but under ten times. This chain connects TRBV30 to TRBJ1-1; D call uncertain. CDR3 size: 12 residues. The germline V and J ends were trimmed by 1 base and 3 bases, with 6 bases remaining between them. Germline loops: CDR1 GTSNPN, CDR2 SVGIG (reference sequence). The CDR3 DNA is TGTGCCTGGAGTGACAGCTACACTGAAGCTTTCTTT. Amino acid sequence: CAWSDSYTEAFF.

This chain's CDR3 is CASKASGLNTQYF. The CDR3 bases are TGTGCCAGCAAAGCTAGCGGCTTGAATACGCAGTATTTT. This chain joins TRBV6-1 and TRBJ2-3, with TRBD2 matching over 7 bases. V trimming: 7 bases; J trimming: 7 bases; junction bases outside the gene matches: 8. From germline, CDR1 is MNHNS and CDR2 SASEGT. The CDR3 sequence is 13 residues long.

There are a few counts of this clone. The V gene is TRBV18, the J gene TRBJ2-2, with D uncertain. Germline-derived CDR1 and CDR2 are KGHSH and LQKENI. Trimming left V 1 base short and J 1 base short, with 4 bases between. The CDR3 contains 14 residues. CDR3 DNA: TGTGCCAGCTCACCACGACAGAACACCGGGGAGCTGTTTTTT. It is translated as CASSPRQNTGELFF.

The DNA for the CDR3 is TGTGCCAGCAGTGAAGAGGGAGGGTACACTGAAGCTTTCTTT. Translation: CASSEEGGYTEAFF. The chain has TRBV6-5 and TRBJ1-1; D gene uncertain. Looked up from germline, CDR1 is MNHEY and CDR2 is SVGAGI. Trimming removed 5 bases from V and 3 bases from J, with 13 bases in between. This CDR3 comprises 14 residues.

CDR3 region: CASSTIAAQETQYF. Written as DNA, the CDR3 is TGTGCCAGCTCGACTATAGCGGCTCAAGAGACCCAGTACTTC. The chain carries TRBV18 and TRBJ2-5; a weak D match, TRBD2 (6 bases). Looked up from germline, CDR1 is KGHSH and CDR2 is LQKENI. There are 14 residues in the CDR3. Trimming took 6 bases from V and 2 from J, leaving 13 bases between them.

The chain is built from TRBV7-6 and TRBJ2-7; 7 nucleotides agree with TRBD2. The CDR3 contains 16 residues. Germline assignment: CDR1 SGHVS and CDR2 FNYEAQ. After removal of 0 bases from V and 1 base from J, the junction contained 6 bases not matched to a gene. The CDR3 nucleotides read TGTGCCAGCAGCTTAGCGGGGCGGGGGAGTTCCTACGAGCAGTACTTC. It specifies CASSLAGRGSSYEQYF.

The chain is built from TRBV6-6 and TRBJ1-5; unclear D gene. The CDR3 runs to 13 residues. Germline V lookup: CDR1 MNHNY, CDR2 SVGAGI (reference sequence). With 8 bases removed from V and 2 bases from J, the gap between germline ends came to 10 bases. In DNA, the CDR3 is TGTGCCAGCTGCGGTAGCCGCAATCAGCCCCAGCATTTT. This gives the protein CASCGSRNQPQHF.

This clone was seen a handful of times. V gene TRBV5-1 combines with J gene TRBJ1-1; TRBD1 matches 7 bases. In germline, CDR1 is SGHRS, CDR2 YFSETQ. V dropped 4 bases and J dropped 1; count of bases not matched to a gene: 7. The CDR3 loop spans 15 amino acids. CDR3 nucleotides: TGCGCCAGCAGCCCTTCCTGGGACAGGAACACTGAAGCTTTCTTT. Amino acid sequence: CASSPSWDRNTEAFF.